This record covers a single T cell receptor (beta chain). The antigen it binds to is not known. Per-base quality was not reported, and no clone a single base away is much larger than it. Trimming leaves V shorter by 4 bases and J shorter by 0 bases, with the junction holding 16 bases beyond the gene matches. Looking up the germline V gene yields CDR1 KGHSY and CDR2 FQNENV. The CDR3 goes from the cysteine to the phenylalanine over 20 residues. Only the CDR3 DNA stays, 60 bases, in frame from base 1. The data originate from a study of blood T cell repertoires in COVID-19 (dated by TCRdb to about 2020). About the study as a whole: Collaborator samples came from the United States, Italy and Spain and covered acute and convalescent phases of COVID-19. The prospective study material was composed of cDNA or gDNA derived from T cells, B-cell-depleted T cells, or PBMCs. Deeply sampled blood TCRbeta repertoires from subjects exposed to, actively infected with, or recovered from COVID-19 were included in the dataset. The repertoires were released in a freely available public database meant as a resource for research on the immune response to SARS-CoV-2. Samples came from the ongoing ImmuneRACE study (first 160 participants) plus 1,254 subjects from 6 global collaborators. The sample metadata nearly always contained a de-identified subject ID, COVID-19 status, age in years and sex. HLA class I and class II types, where available, came from metadata supplied by the sample provider rather than from assay-based typing.

TCRbeta CDR3 regions were amplified from genomic DNA using the immunoSEQ Assay, a bias-controlled multiplex PCR. The paper's data handling went like this. The number of nucleated cells in each sample was estimated from the amplification of reference gene primers within the assay. To quantify the absolute abundance of each unique TCRbeta CDR3 rearrangement, sequence reads were collapsed and filtered. For each sample, productive Simpson clonality was calculated as the square root of Simpson's diversity index across productive rearrangements. TCRdb holds this immuneACCESS table with in-frame rearrangements only. Some clones are missing; in checked studies, unresolved V genes explain under half, and the rest has no known cause. That table supplies the V and J calls and clone size; D and trimming were determined from the DNA. Across this sample there are 370,000 or so clones, with about 90% seen only once. The top ten hold 1.3% of the sample.

What the study reported, not specific to this receptor: How much clinical and demographic metadata was included differed by source and by participant, and the metadata was provided uncurated.

In the prospective study, participants were about 18 to 89 years old, resided in approximately 22 geographic areas of the United States, and were enrolled through a virtual design. In the prospective study, cohorts were assigned on the basis of participant-reported clinical history obtained from a screening survey and a study questionnaire. Recovered participants in ImmuneRACE Cohort 3 were defined as having two consecutive negative NP/OP PCR tests, clearance from a healthcare professional, or resolution of symptoms. In the prospective study, whole blood, serum and a nasopharyngeal or oropharyngeal swab were collected from each participant by mobile phlebotomists. Prospective study participants could optionally give additional blood draws and questionnaires over a 2-month period. Blood samples from the prospective study were shipped frozen or at room temperature prior to DNA extraction.

The sequenced material came from PBMCs or T cells enriched from blood (not recorded which). This receptor was identified in a man aged 25 to 45 who had recovered from COVID-19. Recombination connected TRBV16 to TRBJ1-5; TRBD1 lines up with 9 middle nucleotides. CDR3 region: CASSLPVGTGIFVSNQPQHF. The nucleotides are TGTGCCAGCAGCCTACCCGTAGGGACAGGGATATTCGTTAGCAATCAGCCCCAGCATTTT.